These 25 T cell receptor beta chains were sequenced from one sample in a study of shared clonotypes between healthy human individuals. This table comes from immunoSEQ multiplex PCR, and its TCRdb copy is limited to in-frame clones, with some not included. In the table there are some 200,000 clones, 50% to 75% of which are singletons. The sample consisted of memory CD4+ T cells sorted from blood. Subset denoted: CD45RA-negative fraction. Source of these receptors: a man younger than 45 in good health.

The rearrangement links TRBV16 to TRBJ2-7; tentative D call: TRBD1 (6 bases). Trimming stripped 7 bases from V and 0 bases from J, with 13 bases between. In germline, CDR1 is KGHSY, CDR2 FQNENV. The CDR3 totals 14 residues. The DNA for the CDR3 is TGTGCCAGCACTAAACAGGGATCCTCCTACGAGCAGTACTTC. This gives the protein CASTKQGSSYEQYF.

This chain links TRBV19 with TRBJ2-7; weak D call: TRBD2 (5 bases). The CDR3 extends over 15 amino acids. Germline lookup yields CDR1 LNHDA and CDR2 SQIVND (reference sequence). The V and J ends lost 3 bases and 2 bases respectively, with 14 bases between them. The CDR3 sequence: CASSIGPFSAYEQYF. The DNA for the CDR3 is TGTGCCAGTAGTATTGGACCATTTAGCGCCTACGAGCAGTACTTC.

The chain has TRBV2 and TRBJ2-4, with 8 bases that match TRBD2. Germline V CDR1 and CDR2: SNHLY, FYNNEI. This CDR3 contains 13 residues. The trim removed 7 bases at V and 8 bases at J, leaving 7 bases unmatched. CDR3 in amino acids: CASIRGGEYIQYF. The CDR3 DNA sequence: TGTGCCAGCATCCGGGGGGGCGAATACATTCAGTACTTC.

The chain is built from TRBV6-4 and TRBJ2-1, with D perhaps matching TRBD1 (7 bases). Per germline, CDR1 MRHNA and CDR2 SNTAGT. This CDR3 spans 16 amino acids. Trimming took 6 bases from V and 7 from J, leaving 22 bases between them. The CDR3 spells CASSPRQGGRGNEQFF. For the CDR3, the DNA is TGTGCCAGCAGCCCAAGACAGGGAGGTAGGGGGAATGAGCAGTTCTTC.

In this sample, this clone turned up a few times. The rearrangement joins TRBV28 to TRBJ1-5; D unresolved. V shed 7 bases and J shed 4 bases, with 23 bases lying between them. The length of the CDR3 is 17 residues. Germline V gene sequence: CDR1 MDHEN, CDR2 SYDVKM. The CDR3 is CASNERWEAGRNQPQHF. The CDR3 DNA reads TGTGCCAGCAACGAACGTTGGGAGGCAGGAAGAAATCAGCCCCAGCATTTT. The variable domain in full, with the rest retrieved from reference TRBV28 and TRBJ1-5, is DVKVTQSSRYLVKRTGEKVFLECVQDMDHENMFWYRQDPGLGLRLIYFSYDVKMKEKGDIPEGYSVSREKKERFSLILESASTNQTSMYLCASNERWEAGRNQPQHFGDGTRLSIL.

The J gene is TRBJ2-2, the V gene TRBV6-4; D possibly corresponds to TRBD2 (5 bases). The CDR3 consists of 14 residues. V was trimmed by 4 bases and J by 2 bases, leaving 8 bases between them. CDR1 is MRHNA, CDR2 SNTAGT, per germline. The CDR3 DNA reads as TGTGCCAGCAGTGTTACTAGAAACACCGGGGAGCTGTTTTTT. Translated: CASSVTRNTGELFF.

The rearrangement joins TRBV28 to TRBJ2-5, with unresolved D. Germline values: CDR1 MDHEN, CDR2 SYDVKM. The CDR3 consists of 15 residues. V lost 6 bases and J 5 bases, leaving 19 bases between the germline ends. The CDR3 protein is CASRMSLTLSETQYF. CDR3 nucleotides: TGTGCCAGCAGGATGTCACTTACACTATCGGAGACCCAGTACTTC.

The chain uses TRBV14 and TRBJ2-1; the match to TRBD2 covers 9 bases. This CDR3 is built from 19 residues. Trimming cost V 0 bases and J 0 bases; bases outside gene matches: 9. CDR1 and CDR2 from the germline V gene are SGHDN and FVKESK. CDR3 sequence: CASSQDLLLSGSSYNEQFF. The CDR3 DNA reads as TGTGCCAGCAGCCAAGACTTGCTTCTTAGCGGGAGCTCCTACAATGAGCAGTTCTTC.

This clone was picked up a small number of times. This rearrangement joins TRBV7-8 to TRBJ1-5, with 8 bases aligning to TRBD1. Germline assignment: CDR1 SGHVS and CDR2 FQNEAQ. The ends lost 5 bases at V and 4 bases at J; junction bases unmatched: 4. The CDR3 totals 14 residues. The CDR3 DNA follows: TGTGCCAGCAGCCCCACAGGGGGTAATCAGCCCCAGCATTTT. Protein product: CASSPTGGNQPQHF.

The chain has TRBV28 and TRBJ2-3; unclear D gene. The V end was cut by 3 bases, the J end by 8 bases, with 9 bases between. CDR1 is MDHEN and CDR2 is SYDVKM in the germline V gene. This CDR3 has 12 residues. The CDR3 loop is CASSFRGLTQYF. The CDR3 bases are TGTGCCAGCAGTTTTAGAGGCCTTACGCAGTATTTT.

The chain combines TRBV4-2 with TRBJ1-3; 7 bases agree with TRBD1. The CDR3 covers 17 residues. Looked up from germline, CDR1 is LGHNA and CDR2 is YNFKEQ. V shed 0 bases, J shed 4 bases, and the junction held 9 bases outside the gene matches. CDR3 in DNA: TGTGCCAGCAGCCAAGACCCACCGACAGGGTCCGGAAACACCATATATTTT. It yields the protein CASSQDPPTGSGNTIYF.

The V and J genes are TRBV5-4 and TRBJ1-4; D is unresolved. CDR3 length: 13 residues. V lost 0 bases to trimming and J lost 6 bases, with 6 bases between them. From germline, CDR1 is SGHNT and CDR2 YYREEE (reference sequence). For the CDR3, the DNA is TGTGCCAGCAGCTTGGACTGGGATGAAAAACTGTTTTTT. Its protein product is CASSLDWDEKLFF.

J is TRBJ2-1 and V is TRBV7-8; 7 bases are a match to TRBD2. CDR1 and CDR2 from the germline V gene are SGHVS and FQNEAQ. Germline trimming cut 1 base from V and 0 bases from J; bases unmatched to any gene: 6. The CDR3 spans 17 residues. CDR3 coding DNA: TGTGCCAGCAGCTTAGAGCTAGCGGAGAGCTCCTACAATGAGCAGTTCTTC. The encoded protein is CASSLELAESSYNEQFF.

This clone was found a few times. This sequence joins TRBV28 and TRBJ2-7; D unclear. The CDR3 runs to 11 residues. Trimming shortened V by 3 bases and J by 3 bases, and 3 bases separated the two germline ends. Germline V lookup: CDR1 MDHEN, CDR2 SYDVKM. CDR3 region: CASSFVYEQYF. The CDR3 nucleotides are TGTGCCAGCAGTTTCGTCTACGAGCAGTACTTC.

The V and J genes are TRBV5-4 and TRBJ2-5; TRBD2 aligns across 9 bases. Per the germline V gene, CDR1 is SGHNT and CDR2 is YYREEE (reference sequence). CDR3 length: 16 residues. The V and J ends lost 4 bases and 1 base, in that order; junction bases with no gene match: 8. The CDR3 spells CASSGAGGRAQETQYF. DNA for the CDR3: TGTGCCAGCAGCGGGGCTGGCGGGAGGGCCCAAGAGACCCAGTACTTC.

The chain recombines TRBV13 with TRBJ2-1, with 8 nucleotides matching TRBD1. Trimming cost V 3 bases and J 7 bases; bases outside gene matches: 8. CDR1 is PRHDT, CDR2 FYEKMQ, per germline (reference sequence). There are 15 residues in the CDR3. In DNA, the CDR3 is TGTGCCAGCAGCTTTAATGGACAGGGATCGAATGAGCAGTTCTTC. This codes for CASSFNGQGSNEQFF.

V usage is TRBV29-1 and J usage is TRBJ1-2; D possibly corresponds to TRBD1 (5 bases). V lost 6 bases and J lost 4, with 15 bases in between. CDR1 and CDR2 (germline): SQVTM, ANQGSEA. The CDR3 is made up of 13 amino acids. CDR3 nucleotides: TGCAGCGTCGGGACCGGGGGTCCCTATGGCTACACCTTC. Translated: CSVGTGGPYGYTF.

The chain has TRBV5-1 and TRBJ1-2; a possible D gene is TRBD1 (6 bases). The CDR3 extends over 15 amino acids. Germline V gives CDR1 SGHRS, CDR2 YFSETQ. V lost 0 bases and J 1 base, leaving 10 bases between the germline ends. CDR3 in DNA: TGCGCCAGCAGCTTGGATGAGGGGGGTAACTATGGCTACACCTTC. This gives the protein CASSLDEGGNYGYTF. Combining the CDR3 with reference TRBV5-1 and TRBJ1-2 gives the whole variable domain KAGVTQTPRYLIKTRGQQVTLSCSPISGHRSVSWYQQTPGQGLQFLFEYFSETQRNKGNFPGRFSGRQFSNSRSEMNVSTLELGDSALYLCASSLDEGGNYGYTFGSGTRLTVV.

This clone occurred once. This chain uses TRBV11-2 with TRBJ2-3; 7 nucleotides agree with TRBD1. J was trimmed by 3 bases and V by 1 base; bases with no gene match: 4. Germline-derived CDR1 and CDR2 are SGHAT and FQNNGV. This CDR3 is built from 15 residues. The CDR3 DNA reads as TGTGCCAGCAGCTTAGGGACAGGCGGGACAGATACGCAGTATTTT. Residues: CASSLGTGGTDTQYF. Filled out from reference TRBV11-2 and TRBJ2-3, the complete variable domain reads EAGVAQSPRYKIIEKRQSVAFWCNPISGHATLYWYQQILGQGPKLLIQFQNNGVVDDSQLPKDRFSAERLKGVDSTLKIQPAKLEDSAVYLCASSLGTGGTDTQYFGPGTRLTVL.

This clone was seen at least ten times. V and J are TRBV27 and TRBJ2-3; 9 bases map to TRBD2. Germline loops: CDR1 MNHEY, CDR2 SMNVEV (reference sequence). The CDR3 runs 17 residues. With V trimmed by 5 bases and J by 5 bases, 14 bases remained unmatched. CDR3 in DNA: TGTGCCAGCAGTCCTGATTATAGCGGGAGCGGTGGAGATACGCAGTATTTT. This sequence encodes CASSPDYSGSGGDTQYF.

This chain joins TRBV5-8 and TRBJ2-1; D not certain. The CDR3 has 12 amino acids. V was trimmed by 4 bases and J by 5 bases, leaving 7 bases between them. Germline V gene data show CDR1 as SGHTS and CDR2 as YDEGEE. CDR3 in DNA: TGTGCCAGCAGCCCCCGGGACAATGAGCAGTTCTTC. This sequence encodes CASSPRDNEQFF. Together with reference TRBV5-8 and TRBJ2-1, the CDR3 gives the full variable domain: EAGVTQSPTHLIKTRGQQATLRCSPISGHTSVYWYQQALGLGLQFLLWYDEGEERNRGNFPPRFSGRQFPNYSSELNVNALELEDSALYLCASSPRDNEQFFGPGTRLTVL.

This rearrangement joins TRBV7-9 to TRBJ2-5, with D possibly being TRBD1 or TRBD2 (5 bases each). Germline assignment: CDR1 SEHNR and CDR2 FQNEAQ (reference sequence). Trimming removed 1 base at V and 4 bases at J, with 7 bases between. This CDR3 contains 13 residues. The CDR3 region has the DNA TGTGCCAGCAGCTTAGTTGGGGGAGAGACCCAGTACTTC. This codes for CASSLVGGETQYF.

This clone appeared a single time. The rearrangement links TRBV27 to TRBJ2-3; 11 positions match TRBD2. CDR1 MNHEY and CDR2 SMNVEV come from the germline V gene (reference sequence). This CDR3 has 15 residues. The V gene end was trimmed by 5 bases and the J gene end by 3 bases; junction bases not matched to a gene: 4. CDR3 protein: CASSMTSGITDTQYF. The CDR3 DNA is TGTGCCAGCAGTATGACTAGCGGGATAACAGATACGCAGTATTTT.

The chain joins TRBV10-3 to TRBJ2-3; 9 positions match TRBD2. The CDR3 consists of 16 residues. Germline-derived CDR1 and CDR2 are ENHRY and SYGVKD. V dropped 2 bases and J dropped 0; count of bases not matched to a gene: 3. Here the CDR3 reads CAISELTSGSTDTQYF. The CDR3 nucleotides read TGTGCCATCAGTGAGCTGACTAGCGGCAGCACAGATACGCAGTATTTT.

This chain joins TRBV5-1 and TRBJ1-2, with 7 positions matching TRBD1. J was trimmed by 4 bases and V by 4 bases; bases with no gene match: 4. The CDR3 sequence is 13 residues long. Germline assignment: CDR1 SGHRS and CDR2 YFSETQ. CDR3: CASSPGDSYGYTF. CDR3 coding DNA: TGCGCCAGCAGCCCCGGGGACAGCTATGGCTACACCTTC. The full variable domain, in which reference TRBV5-1 and TRBJ1-2 provide the parts outside the CDR3, is KAGVTQTPRYLIKTRGQQVTLSCSPISGHRSVSWYQQTPGQGLQFLFEYFSETQRNKGNFPGRFSGRQFSNSRSEMNVSTLELGDSALYLCASSPGDSYGYTFGSGTRLTVV.